This is a list of T cell receptor beta chains from one sample in a study of CD8+CD57+ T cells in acquired aplastic anemia. TCRdb reanalysed the reads using MiXCR and keeps one entry per CDR3 protein. The data hold 400,000 to 450,000 distinct CDR3 sequences, with 55% to 70% observed a single time. Sample: sorted CD4+, CD8+, or CD8+CD57+ T cells (not recorded which) from PBMCs. These receptors were obtained from a human donor in good health, serving as a control. Both conserved end residues are part of each CDR3. A D gene is named only where the DNA matches it firmly. Where a row states a size, it is once, few, many or the class of an expanded clone; other rows omit it.

size: .
D: .
J: TRBJ2-7
V: TRBV7-3
CDR3: CASSPRDYYEQYF
DNA: TGTGCCAGCAGCCCCCGGGATTACTACGAGCAGTACTTC

size: once
D: TRBD2
J: TRBJ2-7
V: TRBV20-1
CDR3: CSARDLAGGIYEQYF
DNA: TGCAGTGCTAGGGACCTAGCGGGAGGCATCTACGAGCAGTACTTC

size: .
D: TRBD1
J: TRBJ1-2
V: TRBV7-3
CDR3: CAGSLPGTGGGYTF
DNA: TGTGCCGGCAGCTTACCAGGGACAGGGGGTGGCTACACCTTC

size: .
D: TRBD1
J: TRBJ2-5
V: TRBV6-1
CDR3: CASDDRATETQYF
DNA: TGTGCCAGCGACGACAGGGCAACAGAGACCCAGTACTTC

size: many
D: .
J: TRBJ1-2
V: TRBV15
CDR3: CATSRDLVDYGYTF
DNA: TGTGCCACCAGCAGAGATCTGGTTGACTATGGCTACACCTTC

size: many
D: TRBD2
J: TRBJ2-1
V: TRBV7-2
CDR3: CASSYVGTSGHNEQFF
DNA: TGTGCCAGCTCCTACGTGGGGACTAGCGGGCACAATGAGCAGTTCTTC

size: few
D: .
J: TRBJ1-1
V: TRBV20-1
CDR3: CSARTIGTHVRGMNTEAFF
DNA: TGCAGTGCTAGAACTATCGGGACACACGTCAGGGGTATGAACACTGAAGCTTTCTTT

size: many
D: TRBD2
J: TRBJ2-3
V: TRBV20-1
CDR3: CSARDPVSGSTDTQYF
DNA: TGCAGTGCTAGAGATCCCGTTAGCGGGAGCACAGATACGCAGTATTTT

size: .
D: .
J: TRBJ1-5
V: TRBV5-5
CDR3: CASSLVADNQPQHF
DNA: TGTGCCAGCAGCTTGGTGGCGGATAATCAGCCCCAGCATTTT

size: many
D: TRBD1
J: TRBJ2-7
V: TRBV12-3/TRBV12-4
CDR3: CASSLLRGRNEQYF
DNA: TGTGCCAGCAGTTTACTCAGGGGGCGGAACGAGCAGTACTTC

size: .
D: .
J: TRBJ1-1
V: TRBV4-2
CDR3: CASTDSMNTEAFF
DNA: TGTGCCAGCACAGACAGCATGAACACTGAAGCTTTCTTT

size: .
D: TRBD1
J: TRBJ1-4
V: TRBV2
CDR3: CASSGGQGNEKLFF
DNA: TGTGCCAGCAGCGGAGGACAGGGGAATGAAAAACTGTTTTTT

size: .
D: .
J: TRBJ1-1
V: TRBV10-3
CDR3: CAISSDSSNTEASF
DNA: TGTGCCATCAGCTCGGACAGTTCGAACACCGAAGCTTCCTTT

size: .
D: .
J: TRBJ2-7
V: TRBV7-2
CDR3: CASSSEPFGNEQCEQYF
DNA: TGCGCCAGCAGCTCCGAACCATTCGGCAACGAGCAGTGCGAGCAGTACTTC

size: many
D: .
J: TRBJ1-1
V: TRBV10-3
CDR3: CAINVDKNTEAFF
DNA: TGTGCCATCAATGTGGACAAGAACACTGAAGCTTTCTTT

size: .
D: .
J: TRBJ1-6
V: TRBV11-2
CDR3: CASGGWNGNSPLHF
DNA: TGTGCCAGCGGGGGATGGAACGGTAATTCACCCCTCCACTTT

size: few
D: TRBD1
J: TRBJ1-5
V: TRBV10-3
CDR3: CAISGQALAYRCQPQHF
DNA: TGTGCCATCAGCGGACAGGCCCTGGCCTATCGTTGTCAGCCCCAGCATTTT

size: .
D: .
J: TRBJ1-2
V: TRBV7-3
CDR3: CASSLLCGRGNGDTF
DNA: TGTGCCAGCAGTCTATTATGCGGCCGGGGGAATGGCGACACCTTC

size: once
D: TRBD2
J: TRBJ2-1
V: TRBV7-2
CDR3: CASTLSGGANNGQFF
DNA: TGTGCCAGCACCTTGAGCGGGGGGGCCAACAATGGGCAGTTCTTC

size: .
D: .
J: TRBJ1-2
V: TRBV20-1
CDR3: CSAGSGAYVGYTF
DNA: TGCAGTGCTGGGAGCGGGGCCTACGTAGGCTACACCTTC

size: .
D: TRBD1
J: TRBJ1-5
V: TRBV10-3
CDR3: CAISGGTQGEPQHF
DNA: TGTGCCATCAGTGGTGGGACCCAGGGGGAGCCCCAGCATTTT

size: many
D: TRBD1
J: TRBJ1-5
V: TRBV19
CDR3: CASRGDRGGPFGNQPQHF
DNA: TGTGCCAGTAGGGGGGACAGGGGCGGACCTTTTGGCAATCAGCCCCAGCATTTT

size: .
D: .
J: TRBJ1-2
V: TRBV2
CDR3: CASRQNTGYGYTF
DNA: TGTGCCAGCAGGCAAAACACAGGGTATGGCTACACCTTC

size: many
D: TRBD1
J: TRBJ1-5
V: TRBV6-1
CDR3: CAIRTGLDQPQHF
DNA: TGTGCCATCAGGACAGGGCTCGATCAGCCCCAGCATTTT

size: .
D: .
J: TRBJ2-5
V: TRBV5-1
CDR3: CASSWAEMNTETQYF
DNA: TGCGCCAGCAGCTGGGCAGAGATGAACACAGAGACCCAGTACTTC

size: .
D: .
J: TRBJ1-6
V: TRBV5-5
CDR3: CASSPSRQGGRSPLHF
DNA: TGTGCCAGCAGCCCAAGCCGTCAGGGTGGGCGATCACCCCTCCACTTT

size: .
D: TRBD2
J: TRBJ2-1
V: TRBV20-1
CDR3: CSARNLAGALYNEQFF
DNA: TGCAGTGCTAGGAACCTAGCGGGAGCTCTCTACAATGAGCAGTTCTTC

size: once
D: .
J: TRBJ2-7
V: TRBV6-1
CDR3: CASSDPERVSYEQYF
DNA: TGCGCCAGCAGTGATCCAGAGAGGGTCTCCTACGAGCAGTACTTC

size: .
D: .
J: TRBJ2-1
V: TRBV7-9
CDR3: CASSLTGGETQYFF
DNA: TGTGCTAGCAGCTTGACCGGGGGAGAGACCCAGTACTTCTTC

size: once
D: .
J: TRBJ2-7
V: TRBV5-4
CDR3: CASTIANSITYEQYF
DNA: TGTGCCAGCACTATTGCGAATAGTATCACCTACGAGCAGTACTTC

size: .
D: TRBD1
J: TRBJ1-6
V: TRBV2
CDR3: CASSGRQGLGSPFHF
DNA: TGTGCCAGCAGTGGGAGACAGGGCTTGGGCTCACCCTTCCATTTT

size: .
D: TRBD1
J: TRBJ1-2
V: TRBV7-9
CDR3: CASSLDQGAEYGYTF
DNA: TGTGCCAGCAGCTTAGATCAGGGGGCGGAATATGGCTACACCTTC

size: many
D: .
J: TRBJ1-4
V: TRBV2
CDR3: CASTSREKLFF
DNA: TGTGCCAGCACCAGTAGGGAAAAACTGTTTTTT

size: .
D: .
J: TRBJ2-7
V: TRBV7-2
CDR3: CASSLKQADQSQQYF
DNA: TGTGCCAGCAGCTTAAAACAGGCAGATCAGTCCCAGCAGTACTTC

size: many
D: .
J: TRBJ1-1
V: TRBV6-1
CDR3: CASSTRGTTGEAFF
DNA: TGTGCCAGCAGTACGAGGGGGACCACAGGTGAAGCTTTCTTT

size: large
D: .
J: TRBJ1-1
V: TRBV10-2
CDR3: CASIVEVGNTEAFF
DNA: TGCGCCAGCATTGTCGAAGTTGGGAACACTGAAGCTTTCTTT

size: .
D: TRBD2
J: TRBJ2-3
V: TRBV12-3/TRBV12-4
CDR3: CASSLGLDDTQYF
DNA: TGTGCCAGCAGCTTGGGACTAGATGATACGCAGTATTTT

size: .
D: .
J: TRBJ2-3
V: TRBV5-8
CDR3: CASSLSKREADTQYF
DNA: TGTGCCAGCAGCTTGTCAAAGAGGGAAGCAGATACGCAGTATTTT

size: .
D: .
J: TRBJ2-1
V: TRBV20-1
CDR3: CSARDLNEQFF
DNA: TGCAGTGCTAGAGATCTTAATGAGCAGTTCTTC

size: .
D: .
J: TRBJ1-5
V: TRBV13
CDR3: CASSLSKSWQPQHF
DNA: TGTGCCAGCAGCCTATCAAAGTCGTGGCAGCCCCAGCATTTT

size: .
D: .
J: TRBJ2-3
V: TRBV20-1
CDR3: CSASYRSTDTQYF
DNA: TGCAGTGCTAGCTATAGAAGCACAGATACGCAGTATTTT

size: .
D: TRBD2
J: TRBJ2-5
V: TRBV19
CDR3: CASNPGGRSFSEETQYF
DNA: TGTGCCAGTAACCCGGGAGGGCGCTCCTTTTCCGAAGAGACCCAGTACTTC

size: many
D: .
J: TRBJ1-2
V: TRBV6-6
CDR3: CASSYSPAGARDGYTF
DNA: TGTGCCAGCAGTTACTCCCCTGCGGGGGCGCGAGATGGCTACACCTTC

size: once
D: TRBD2
J: TRBJ2-5
V: TRBV2
CDR3: CATSAGGGPNQTQYF
DNA: TGTGCCACCAGTGCGGGCGGGGGGCCCAATCAGACCCAGTATTTC

size: .
D: TRBD1
J: TRBJ2-7
V: TRBV20-1
CDR3: CSARDRAWENEQYF
DNA: TGCAGTGCTCGGGACAGGGCATGGGAGAACGAGCAGTACTTC

size: .
D: .
J: TRBJ1-6
V: TRBV12-3/TRBV12-4
CDR3: CASSWGSSPLHF
DNA: TGTGCCAGCAGTTGGGGGTCTTCACCCCTCCACTTT

size: .
D: .
J: TRBJ1-4
V: TRBV29-1
CDR3: CSVEGPAEKLFF
DNA: TGCAGCGTTGAAGGGCCCGCTGAAAAACTGTTTTTT

size: .
D: TRBD1
J: TRBJ1-6
V: TRBV20-1
CDR3: CSARGLSTSSLHF
DNA: TGCAGTGCGAGGGGGCTCAGTACTAGTTCCCTCCACTTT

size: .
D: TRBD1
J: TRBJ1-1
V: TRBV14
CDR3: CASSLTGGLGTEAFF
DNA: TGTGCCAGCAGCTTAACAGGGGGCTTGGGCACTGAAGCTTTCTTT

size: .
D: .
J: TRBJ1-2
V: TRBV9
CDR3: CASSTNRANYYYTF
DNA: TGTGCCAGCAGCACAAACAGAGCTAACTATTACTACACCTTC

size: .
D: TRBD1
J: TRBJ1-2
V: TRBV7-8
CDR3: CASSLRDPGQGGGYTF
DNA: TGTGCCAGCAGCTTAAGGGACCCTGGACAGGGTGGTGGCTACACCTTC

size: .
D: TRBD2
J: TRBJ2-5
V: TRBV19
CDR3: CASSGGGQETQHF
DNA: TGTGCCAGTAGCGGGGGGGGCCAAGAGACCCAGCACTTC

size: few
D: TRBD1
J: TRBJ2-4
V: TRBV27
CDR3: CASSDRVGEYHIQYF
DNA: TGTGCCAGCAGCGACAGGGTCGGCGAGTACCACATTCAGTACTTC

size: .
D: .
J: TRBJ2-7
V: TRBV5-5
CDR3: CASSLVQDEQYF
DNA: TGTGCCAGCAGCTTGGTACAGGACGAGCAGTACTTC

size: .
D: .
J: TRBJ1-3
V: TRBV15
CDR3: CASSGGQGNTIYF
DNA: TGTGCCAGCAGTGGCGGACAGGGAAACACCATATATTTT

size: .
D: .
J: TRBJ1-1
V: TRBV20-1
CDR3: CSAHSPGGAFF
DNA: TGCAGTGCTCATAGTCCTGGGGGAGCTTTCTTT

size: .
D: TRBD2
J: TRBJ2-3
V: TRBV5-1
CDR3: CASSLEGLAPTDTQYF
DNA: TGCGCCAGCAGCTTGGAGGGACTAGCTCCCACAGATACGCAGTATTTT

size: many
D: .
J: TRBJ1-2
V: TRBV25-1
CDR3: CASNIPFPVGQGRKPYGYTF
DNA: TGTGCCAGCAACATACCGTTCCCTGTGGGGCAGGGAAGAAAACCCTATGGCTACACCTTC

size: .
D: .
J: TRBJ1-6
V: TRBV10-3
CDR3: CASSDGIGPYPHPF
DNA: TGTGCCAGCAGTGACGGGATAGGGCCCTATCCCCACCCCTTC